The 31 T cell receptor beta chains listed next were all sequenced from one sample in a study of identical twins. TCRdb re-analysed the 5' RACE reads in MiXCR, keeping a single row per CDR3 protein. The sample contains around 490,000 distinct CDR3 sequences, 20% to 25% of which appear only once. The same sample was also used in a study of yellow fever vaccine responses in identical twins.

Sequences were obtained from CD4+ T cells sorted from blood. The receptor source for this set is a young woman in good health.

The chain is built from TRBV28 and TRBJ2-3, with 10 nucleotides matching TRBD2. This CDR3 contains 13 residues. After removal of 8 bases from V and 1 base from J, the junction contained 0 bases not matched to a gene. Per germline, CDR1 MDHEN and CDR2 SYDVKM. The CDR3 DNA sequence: TGTGCCAGCCTAGCGGGGGGCACAGATACGCAGTATTTT. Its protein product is CASLAGGTDTQYF. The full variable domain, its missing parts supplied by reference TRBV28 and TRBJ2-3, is DVKVTQSSRYLVKRTGEKVFLECVQDMDHENMFWYRQDPGLGLRLIYFSYDVKMKEKGDIPEGYSVSREKKERFSLILESASTNQTSMYLCASLAGGTDTQYFGPGTRLTVL.

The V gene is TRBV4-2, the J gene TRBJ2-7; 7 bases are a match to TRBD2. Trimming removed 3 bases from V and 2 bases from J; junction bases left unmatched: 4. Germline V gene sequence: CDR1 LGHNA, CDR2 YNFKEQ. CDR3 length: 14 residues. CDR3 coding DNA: TGTGCCAGCAGCCAGAAACTAGCGCCCTACGAGCAGTACTTC. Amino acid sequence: CASSQKLAPYEQYF.

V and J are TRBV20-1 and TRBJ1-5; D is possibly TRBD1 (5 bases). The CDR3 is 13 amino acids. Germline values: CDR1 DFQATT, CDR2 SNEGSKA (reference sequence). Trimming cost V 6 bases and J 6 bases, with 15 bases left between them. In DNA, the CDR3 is TGCAGTGCCCGAGGGGAGTACGGTCAGCCCCAGCATTTT. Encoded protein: CSARGEYGQPQHF.

This chain's CDR3 is CSASEPWGDTQYF. The CDR3 coding sequence is TGCAGTGCTAGTGAGCCGTGGGGAGATACGCAGTATTTT. J is TRBJ2-3 and V is TRBV20-1; D not certain. The germline V gene encodes CDR1 DFQATT and CDR2 SNEGSKA (reference sequence). The CDR3 extends over 13 amino acids. Trimming took off 3 bases at V and 5 bases at J, with 12 bases between the two ends.

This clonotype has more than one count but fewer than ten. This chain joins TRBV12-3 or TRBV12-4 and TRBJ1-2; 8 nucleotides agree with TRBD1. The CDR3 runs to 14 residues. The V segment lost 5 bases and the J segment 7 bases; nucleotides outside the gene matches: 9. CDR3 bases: TGTGCCAGCAGTACGCGGACAGGGAATAGTGGCTACACCTTC. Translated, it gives CASSTRTGNSGYTF.

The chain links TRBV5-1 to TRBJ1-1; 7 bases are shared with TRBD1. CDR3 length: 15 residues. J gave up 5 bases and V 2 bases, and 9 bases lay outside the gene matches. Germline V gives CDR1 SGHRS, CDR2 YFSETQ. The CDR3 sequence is CASSLEGGVGTEAFF. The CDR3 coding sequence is TGCGCCAGCAGCTTAGAAGGGGGCGTTGGTACTGAAGCTTTCTTT.

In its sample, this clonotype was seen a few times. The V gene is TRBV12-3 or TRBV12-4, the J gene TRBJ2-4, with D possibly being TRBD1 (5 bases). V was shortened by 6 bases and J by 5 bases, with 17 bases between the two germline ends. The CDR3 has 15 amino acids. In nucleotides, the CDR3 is TGTGCCAGCAGCCCCCGGGCAGGACACCAAAACATTCAGTACTTC. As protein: CASSPRAGHQNIQYF.

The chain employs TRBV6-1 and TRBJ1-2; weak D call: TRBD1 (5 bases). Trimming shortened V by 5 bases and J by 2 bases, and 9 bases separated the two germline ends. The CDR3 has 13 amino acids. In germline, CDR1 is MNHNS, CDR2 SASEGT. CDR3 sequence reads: CASSKTANYGYTF. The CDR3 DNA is TGTGCCAGCAGTAAGACAGCAAACTATGGCTACACCTTC.

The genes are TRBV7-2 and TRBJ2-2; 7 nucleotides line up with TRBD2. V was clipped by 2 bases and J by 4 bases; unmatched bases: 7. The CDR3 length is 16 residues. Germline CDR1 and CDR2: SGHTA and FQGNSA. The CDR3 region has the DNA TGTGCCAGCAGCTTATTGGCGGGAGTAAGCACCGGGGAGCTGTTTTTT. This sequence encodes CASSLLAGVSTGELFF.

CDR3 protein: CASSSRVPYNEKLFF. CDR3 sequence (DNA): TGTGCCAGCAGTTCCCGGGTCCCCTACAATGAAAAACTGTTTTTT. The V gene is TRBV27, the J gene TRBJ1-4; D not resolved. V lost 4 bases, J lost 5 bases, and 14 bases lay in between. There are 15 residues in the CDR3. CDR1 is MNHEY, CDR2 SMNVEV, per germline (reference sequence).

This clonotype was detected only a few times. CDR3 in DNA: TGCAGTGCCATACAATTCCTAGCGGGAAGTACAGATACGCAGTATTTT. Encoded protein: CSAIQFLAGSTDTQYF. The chain links TRBV20-1 to TRBJ2-3; 9 bases align to TRBD2. Losses at the gene ends were 6 bases for V and 3 bases for J; bases not matched to a gene: 13. CDR1 is DFQATT and CDR2 is SNEGSKA in the germline V gene (reference sequence). The CDR3 sequence is 16 residues long.

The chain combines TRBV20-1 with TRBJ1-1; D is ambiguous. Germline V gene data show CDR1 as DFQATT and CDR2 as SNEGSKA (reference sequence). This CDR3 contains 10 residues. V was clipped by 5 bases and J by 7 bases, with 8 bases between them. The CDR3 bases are TGCAGTGCTCCTACAAGTGAAGCTTTCTTT. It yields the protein CSAPTSEAFF.

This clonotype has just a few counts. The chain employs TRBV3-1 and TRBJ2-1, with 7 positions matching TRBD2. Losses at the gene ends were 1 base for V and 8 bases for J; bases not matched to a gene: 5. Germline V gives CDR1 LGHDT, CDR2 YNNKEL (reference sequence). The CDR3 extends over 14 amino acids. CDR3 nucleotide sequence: TGTGCCAGCAGCCAAGGCGTTAGCGGGCATGAGCAGTTCTTC. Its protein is CASSQGVSGHEQFF.

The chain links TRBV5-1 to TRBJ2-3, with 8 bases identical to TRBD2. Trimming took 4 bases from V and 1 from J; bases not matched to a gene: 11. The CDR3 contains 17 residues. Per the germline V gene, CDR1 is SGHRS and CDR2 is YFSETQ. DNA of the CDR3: TGCGCCAGCAGCCAAAAAGCGGGAGCTCTCCGCACAGATACGCAGTATTTT. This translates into CASSQKAGALRTDTQYF.

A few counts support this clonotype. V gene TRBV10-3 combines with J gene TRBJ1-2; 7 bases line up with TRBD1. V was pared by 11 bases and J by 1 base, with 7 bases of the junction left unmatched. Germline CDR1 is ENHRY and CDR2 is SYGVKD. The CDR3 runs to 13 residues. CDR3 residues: CAASGTDNYGYTF. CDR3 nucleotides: TGTGCCGCTAGCGGGACAGATAACTATGGCTACACCTTC.

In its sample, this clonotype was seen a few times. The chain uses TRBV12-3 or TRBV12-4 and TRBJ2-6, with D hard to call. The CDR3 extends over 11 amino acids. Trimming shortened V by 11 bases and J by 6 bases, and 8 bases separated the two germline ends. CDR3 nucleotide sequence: TGTGCCGCGACCCAGGCCAACGTCCTGACTTTC. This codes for CAATQANVLTF.

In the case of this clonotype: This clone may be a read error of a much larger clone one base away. In DNA form, the CDR3 reads TGTGCCAGCAGCTTAGGGAGGGATTCACCCCTCCACTTT. Translating it yields CASSLGRDSPLHF. The chain carries TRBV7-3 and TRBJ1-6, with D unclear. Trimming removed 2 bases from V and 8 bases from J, with 7 bases in between. The CDR3 spans 13 residues. Germline V gene lookup returns CDR1 SGHTA and CDR2 FQGTGA.

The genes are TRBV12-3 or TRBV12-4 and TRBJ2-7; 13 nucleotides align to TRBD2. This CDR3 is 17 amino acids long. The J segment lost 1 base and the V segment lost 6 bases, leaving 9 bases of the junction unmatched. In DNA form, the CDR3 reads TGTGCCAGCAGGCCAGGGACTAGCGGGACTGATTCCTACGAGCAGTACTTC. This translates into CASRPGTSGTDSYEQYF.

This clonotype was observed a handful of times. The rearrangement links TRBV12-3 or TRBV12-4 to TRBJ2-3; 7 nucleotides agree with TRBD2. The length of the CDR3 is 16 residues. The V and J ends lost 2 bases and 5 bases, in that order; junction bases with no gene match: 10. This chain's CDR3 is CASSLRGSGVVDTQYF. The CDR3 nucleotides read TGTGCCAGCAGTTTACGGGGCAGCGGGGTCGTAGATACGCAGTATTTT.

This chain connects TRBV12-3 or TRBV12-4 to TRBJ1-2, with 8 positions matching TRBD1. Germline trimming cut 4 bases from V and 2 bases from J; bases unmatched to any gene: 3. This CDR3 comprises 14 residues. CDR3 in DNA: TGTGCCAGCAGTTCCCGGACAGGGAACTATGGCTACACCTTC. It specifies CASSSRTGNYGYTF.

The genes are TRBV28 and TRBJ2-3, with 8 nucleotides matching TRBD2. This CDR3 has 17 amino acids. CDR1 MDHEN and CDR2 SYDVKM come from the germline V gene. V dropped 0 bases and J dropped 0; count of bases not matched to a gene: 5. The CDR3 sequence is CASSLWASGRSTDTQYF. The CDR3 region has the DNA TGTGCCAGCAGTTTATGGGCTAGCGGGCGAAGCACAGATACGCAGTATTTT.

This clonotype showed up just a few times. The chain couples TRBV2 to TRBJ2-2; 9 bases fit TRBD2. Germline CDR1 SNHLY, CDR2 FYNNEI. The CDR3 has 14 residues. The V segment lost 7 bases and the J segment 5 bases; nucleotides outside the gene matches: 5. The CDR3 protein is CASKRGAGTGELFF. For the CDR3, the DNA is TGTGCCAGCAAGCGGGGGGCCGGAACCGGGGAGCTGTTTTTT.

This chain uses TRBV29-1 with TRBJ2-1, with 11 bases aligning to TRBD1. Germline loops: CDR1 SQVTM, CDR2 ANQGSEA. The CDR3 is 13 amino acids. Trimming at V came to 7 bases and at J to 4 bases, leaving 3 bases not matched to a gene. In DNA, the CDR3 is TGCAGCGACGGGACAGGGGGATACAATGAGCAGTTCTTC. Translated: CSDGTGGYNEQFF.

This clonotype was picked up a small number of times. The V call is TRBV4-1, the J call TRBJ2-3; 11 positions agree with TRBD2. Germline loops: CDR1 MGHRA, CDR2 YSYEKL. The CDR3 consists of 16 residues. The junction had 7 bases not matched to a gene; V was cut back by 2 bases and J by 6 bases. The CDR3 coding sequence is TGCGCCAGCAGCCAAACCGGACTAGCGGGCCCGGATACGCAGTATTTT. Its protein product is CASSQTGLAGPDTQYF.

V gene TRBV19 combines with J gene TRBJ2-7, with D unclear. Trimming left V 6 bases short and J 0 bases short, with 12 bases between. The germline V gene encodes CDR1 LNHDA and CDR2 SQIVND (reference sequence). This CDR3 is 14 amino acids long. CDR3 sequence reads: CASSTTFSSYEQYF. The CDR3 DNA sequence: TGTGCCAGTAGCACGACTTTTAGCTCCTACGAGCAGTACTTC.

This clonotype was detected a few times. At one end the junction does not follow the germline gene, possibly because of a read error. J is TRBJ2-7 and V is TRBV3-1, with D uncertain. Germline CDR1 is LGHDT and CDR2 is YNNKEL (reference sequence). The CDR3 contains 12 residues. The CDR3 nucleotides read TGTGCCAGCAGCCAAGAAGAGGTTCTCATGGGGTTC. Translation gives CASSQEEVLMGF.

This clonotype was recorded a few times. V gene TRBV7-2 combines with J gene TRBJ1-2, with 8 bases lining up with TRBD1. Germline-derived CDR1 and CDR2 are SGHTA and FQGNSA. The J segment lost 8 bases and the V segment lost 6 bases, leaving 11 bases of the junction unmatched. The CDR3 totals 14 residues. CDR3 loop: CASRVQGAGGGYTF. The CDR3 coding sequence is TGTGCCAGCAGGGTCCAGGGGGCAGGCGGAGGCTACACCTTC.

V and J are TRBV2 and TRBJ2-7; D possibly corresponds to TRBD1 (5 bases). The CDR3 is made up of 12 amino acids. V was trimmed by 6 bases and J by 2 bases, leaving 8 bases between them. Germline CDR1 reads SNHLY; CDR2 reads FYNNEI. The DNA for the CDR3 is TGTGCCAGCAGCCAGGGAACCTACGAGCAGTACGTC. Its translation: CASSQGTYEQYV.

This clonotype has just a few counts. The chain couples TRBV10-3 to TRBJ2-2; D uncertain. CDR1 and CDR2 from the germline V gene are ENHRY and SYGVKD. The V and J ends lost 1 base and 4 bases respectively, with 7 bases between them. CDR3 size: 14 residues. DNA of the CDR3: TGTGCCATCAGTGAGTTGGTGGTCACCGGGGAGCTGTTTTTT. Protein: CAISELVVTGELFF.

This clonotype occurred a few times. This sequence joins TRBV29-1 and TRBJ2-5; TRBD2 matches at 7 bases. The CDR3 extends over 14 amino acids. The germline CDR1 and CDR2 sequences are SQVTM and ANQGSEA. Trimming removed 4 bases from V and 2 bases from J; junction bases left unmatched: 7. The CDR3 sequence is CSVGGGAVQETQYF. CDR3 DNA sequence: TGCAGCGTTGGGGGAGGGGCGGTTCAAGAGACCCAGTACTTC.

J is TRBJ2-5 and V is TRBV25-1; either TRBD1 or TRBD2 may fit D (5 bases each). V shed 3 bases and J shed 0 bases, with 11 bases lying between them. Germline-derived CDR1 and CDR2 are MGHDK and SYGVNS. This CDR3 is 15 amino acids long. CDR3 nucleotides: TGTGCCAGCAGTGACCCGAGAGGGGACCAAGAGACCCAGTACTTC. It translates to CASSDPRGDQETQYF. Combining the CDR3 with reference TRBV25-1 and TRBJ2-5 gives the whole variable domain EADIYQTPRYLVIGTGKKITLECSQTMGHDKMYWYQQDPGMELHLIHYSYGVNSTEKGDLSSESTVSRIRTEHFPLTLESARPSHTSQYLCASSDPRGDQETQYFGPGTRLLVL.